The present TCR beta chain was sequenced within a study of a mutant IDH1 vaccine in newly diagnosed glioma. The wider study: Standard pretreatment was either radiotherapy, temozolomide, or, for most, radiochemotherapy with temozolomide.

This clone ranks as medium-sized. No antigen is known for it. V was trimmed by 1 base and J by 2 bases, leaving 15 bases between them. The V gene's germline CDR1 is SEHNR and CDR2 FQNEAQ (reference sequence). The CDR3 consists of 16 residues. Time point denoted: week 47, end of study. Topical imiquimod accompanied each vaccine dose, which consisted of 300 ug of mutant IDH1 20-mer peptide. Donor tumors were new WHO grade 3 or 4 IDH1-mutant, ATRX-lost astrocytomas. The repertoire was sequenced with immunoSEQ multiplex PCR; TCRdb's copy has only in-frame clones and lacks some. The sample lists roughly 34,000 clones, about 86% seen once, with about 30% in the top ten.

The chain couples TRBV7-9 to TRBJ2-7; TRBD1 might be the D (5 bases). The source is a man aged 30 to 39 with glioma. The sample was PBMCs, taken from a glioma patient whose treatment included an IDH1 peptide vaccine. The CDR3: CASSLEAGQRPYEQYF. CDR3 DNA sequence: TGTGCCAGCAGCTTAGAAGCAGGGCAAAGACCCTACGAGCAGTACTTC.